Below are 8 T cell receptor beta chains sequenced from a single sample in a study of blood T cell repertoires in COVID-19. Sequenced by immunoSEQ multiplex PCR; TCRdb stores in-frame clones only, minus some. The data hold about 330,000 clones, with roughly 89% observed a single time. The sequenced sample consisted of peripheral blood. The source of these receptors is a man aged 25 to 40 with COVID-19, enrolled during active disease.

The count of this clone is one. The chain combines TRBV7-9 with TRBJ1-2; the D gene is possibly TRBD1 (5 bases). The germline gives CDR1 SEHNR, CDR2 FQNEAQ (reference sequence). The ends were cut back, 5 bases at V and 3 bases at J, with 10 bases in the middle. There are 13 residues in the CDR3. Written as DNA, the CDR3 is TGTGCCAGCAGCCCCGGGGGGTACTATGGCTACACCTTC. This codes for CASSPGGYYGYTF.

V gene TRBV5-6 combines with J gene TRBJ1-1; D might be TRBD1 (6 bases). CDR3 length: 17 amino acids. The V and J ends lost 0 bases and 1 base respectively, with 16 bases between them. Germline V gives CDR1 SGHDT, CDR2 YYEEEE. CDR3 loop: CASSLVGWQGQNTEAFF. CDR3 in DNA: TGTGCCAGCAGCTTGGTAGGGTGGCAGGGGCAGAACACTGAAGCTTTCTTT.

V usage is TRBV18 and J usage is TRBJ1-4; TRBD1 agrees at 7 bases. The CDR3 spans 18 residues. The germline CDR1 and CDR2 sequences are KGHSH and LQKENI. J was trimmed by 0 bases and V by 4 bases; bases with no gene match: 11. CDR3 nucleotide sequence: TGTGCCAGCTCACGACAGAGAGGGGGCCTTGCAACTAATGAAAAACTGTTTTTT. The encoded protein is CASSRQRGGLATNEKLFF. Drawing the rest from reference TRBV18 and TRBJ1-4, the complete variable domain is NAGVMQNPRHLVRRRGQEARLRCSPMKGHSHVYWYRQLPEEGLKFMVYLQKENIIDESGMPKERFSAEFPKEGPSILRIQQVVRGDSAAYFCASSRQRGGLATNEKLFFGSGTQLSVL.

V gene TRBV6-6 combines with J gene TRBJ1-3; 9 bases align to TRBD1. The germline V gene has CDR1 MNHNY and CDR2 SVGAGI (reference sequence). The CDR3 totals 14 residues. Trimming cost V 5 bases and J 3 bases; bases outside gene matches: 2. CDR3 region: CASSVTGGGNTIYF. CDR3 coding DNA: TGTGCCAGCAGTGTGACAGGGGGTGGAAACACCATATATTTT.

The rearrangement uses TRBV5-6 and TRBJ1-5; D perhaps matches TRBD1 (6 bases). The CDR3 is 14 residues long. Germline values: CDR1 SGHDT, CDR2 YYEEEE. V was trimmed by 2 bases and J by 3 bases, leaving 9 bases between them. CDR3 protein: CASSLGQPNQPQHF. The CDR3 coding sequence is TGTGCCAGCAGCTTAGGACAGCCCAATCAGCCCCAGCATTTT.

The chain recombines TRBV12-3 or TRBV12-4 with TRBJ2-1; TRBD1 agrees at 7 bases. This CDR3 region has 13 residues. V lost 6 bases and J lost 4; bases outside the gene matches: 3. The CDR3 spells CASRPGQYNEQFF. The CDR3 DNA follows: TGTGCCAGCAGACCGGGACAGTACAATGAGCAGTTCTTC.

V is TRBV9 and J is TRBJ1-2; TRBD1 is a possible D gene (6 bases). V lost 4 bases and J lost 4, with 17 bases in between. Germline lookup yields CDR1 SGDLS and CDR2 YYNGEE. The CDR3 totals 15 residues. CDR3 DNA: TGTGCCAGCAGCTTAGGACAGAGCCCATTCTATGGCTACACCTTC. Translation: CASSLGQSPFYGYTF.

V usage is TRBV19 and J usage is TRBJ1-2, with D tentatively TRBD1 (5 bases). The germline CDR1 and CDR2 sequences are LNHDA and SQIVND (reference sequence). V was trimmed by 9 bases and J by 3 bases, leaving 11 bases between them. The CDR3 has 12 amino acids. The CDR3 here is CASLTRDYGYTF. The CDR3 DNA follows: TGTGCCAGCCTGACCAGGGACTATGGCTACACCTTC. Complete variable domain (other parts from reference TRBV19 and TRBJ1-2): DGGITQSPKYLFRKEGQNVTLSCEQNLNHDAMYWYRQDPGQGLRLIYYSQIVNDFQKGDIAEGYSVSREKKESFPLTVTSAQKNPTAFYLCASLTRDYGYTFGSGTRLTVV.